This passage covers 32 T cell receptor beta chains from one sample sequenced in a study of graft-versus-host responses after intestinal transplantation. These receptors' antigens are unknown. The repertoire was sequenced with immunoSEQ multiplex PCR; TCRdb's copy has only in-frame clones and lacks some. The table lists roughly 90,000 clones, over 80% of them singletons. The starting material was unstimulated CD8+ T cells sorted from spleen or lymph node cells, obtained before intestinal transplant. These receptors all stem from a human donor who received an intestinal transplant.

The chain joins TRBV20-1 to TRBJ2-3; unclear D gene. The V gene lost 6 bases and the J gene lost 6 bases, with 4 bases spanning the gap. Germline CDR1 and CDR2: DFQATT and SNEGSKA (reference sequence). The CDR3 consists of 9 residues. CDR3: CSASDTQYF. The CDR3 nucleotides are TGCAGTGCATCTGATACGCAGTATTTT.

The J gene is TRBJ1-4, the V gene TRBV29-1; no clear D gene. The V end was cut by 7 bases, the J end by 0 bases, with 9 bases between. The length of the CDR3 is 13 residues. Germline V gene sequence: CDR1 SQVTM, CDR2 ANQGSEA. CDR3 coding DNA: TGCAGCGCCGAGTCCGCAACTAATGAAAAACTGTTTTTT. Protein sequence: CSAESATNEKLFF.

V and J are TRBV4-2 and TRBJ2-1; 11 bases are a match to TRBD2. V lost 4 bases and J lost 5; bases outside the gene matches: 1. The CDR3 sequence is 14 residues long. Germline V gives CDR1 LGHNA, CDR2 YNFKEQ. CDR3 DNA sequence: TGTGCCAGCAGCCCGGGACTAGCGGACAATGAGCAGTTCTTC. This encodes CASSPGLADNEQFF.

The chain carries TRBV28 and TRBJ1-5, with 7 bases lining up with TRBD1. J lost 6 bases, V lost 2 bases, and 4 bases had no gene match. This CDR3 comprises 14 residues. CDR1 and CDR2 (germline): MDHEN, SYDVKM. The CDR3 nucleotides are TGTGCCAGCAGTTTACGACAGGGTGTTCAGCCCCAGCATTTT. This translates into CASSLRQGVQPQHF.

The chain couples TRBV28 to TRBJ1-1, with D maybe TRBD1 (5 bases). From germline, CDR1 is MDHEN and CDR2 SYDVKM. This CDR3 contains 14 residues. V was pared by 5 bases and J by 4 bases, with 14 bases between. This chain's CDR3 is CASSPYRGGTEAFF. The CDR3 region has the DNA TGTGCCAGCAGTCCCTATCGGGGGGGCACTGAAGCTTTCTTT.

V and J are TRBV7-2 and TRBJ2-2; TRBD2 matches at 7 bases. This CDR3 contains 16 residues. Trimming at V came to 1 base and at J to 2 bases, leaving 4 bases not matched to a gene. CDR1 and CDR2 from the germline V gene are SGHTA and FQGNSA. The DNA of the CDR3 is TGTGCCAGCAGCTTAGATTGGGGACTAAACACCGGGGAGCTGTTTTTT. Amino acids: CASSLDWGLNTGELFF.

The genes are TRBV5-4 and TRBJ2-5; TRBD2 matches 13 bases. TRBJ2-7 explains the end of the DNA better; the J call may be wrong. The CDR3 runs 19 residues. CDR1 is SGHNT and CDR2 is YYREEE in the germline V gene (reference sequence). The CDR3 DNA sequence: TGTGCCAGCAGCTTGGATCTCTCGACTAGCGGGAGGAAGGCCTACGAGCAGTACTTC. As protein: CASSLDLSTSGRKAYEQYF.

The chain carries TRBV13 and TRBJ2-7, with TRBD1 matching 7 bases. The germline V gene has CDR1 PRHDT and CDR2 FYEKMQ (reference sequence). CDR3 length equals 13 residues. The junction had 4 bases not matched to a gene; V was cut back by 5 bases and J by 3 bases. The CDR3 DNA reads as TGTGCCAGCAGCACCCGACAGGGCTACGAGCAGTACTTC. Translation gives CASSTRQGYEQYF. Filled out from reference TRBV13 and TRBJ2-7, the complete variable domain reads AAGVIQSPRHLIKEKRETATLKCYPIPRHDTVYWYQQGPGQDPQFLISFYEKMQSDKGSIPDRFSAQQFSDYHSELNMSSLELGDSALYFCASSTRQGYEQYFGPGTRLTVT.

This clone occurred a few times. This rearrangement joins TRBV10-3 to TRBJ2-7; D is unresolved. There are 13 residues in the CDR3. Germline V CDR1 and CDR2: ENHRY, SYGVKD. Trimming removed 3 bases from V and 3 bases from J, with 9 bases in between. The CDR3 DNA sequence: TGTGCCATCAGTGACTTTGACCTCTACGAGCAGTACTTC. This codes for CAISDFDLYEQYF.

The V and J genes are TRBV2 and TRBJ2-5; D is unclear. With 3 bases removed from V and 1 base from J, the gap between germline ends came to 9 bases. CDR1 and CDR2 (germline): SNHLY, FYNNEI. The CDR3 consists of 14 residues. In DNA form, the CDR3 reads TGTGCCAGCAGTGATGATGGCCTCCAAGAGACCCAGTACTTC. Translating gives CASSDDGLQETQYF.

This clone was observed once. V and J are TRBV6-5 and TRBJ1-5; no reliable D call. Trimming removed 2 bases at V and 4 bases at J, with 6 bases between. The CDR3 sequence is 13 residues long. Germline V CDR1 and CDR2: MNHEY, SVGAGI. CDR3 coding DNA: TGTGCCAGCAGTTACGGGGTAAATCAGCCCCAGCATTTT. Its translation: CASSYGVNQPQHF.

The chain is built from TRBV5-1 and TRBJ2-7; the match to TRBD2 covers 12 bases. CDR3 length: 16 amino acids. Germline values: CDR1 SGHRS, CDR2 YFSETQ. The trim removed 3 bases at V and 5 bases at J, leaving 9 bases unmatched. CDR3 residues: CASSSLAGGPENEQYF. Here the CDR3 DNA reads TGCGCCAGCAGCTCTCTAGCGGGAGGGCCGGAGAACGAGCAGTACTTC.

The chain couples TRBV7-9 to TRBJ1-4; D is ambiguous. Trimming pared 4 bases from V and 0 bases from J, leaving 6 bases between. CDR3 length: 14 amino acids. Germline assignment: CDR1 SEHNR and CDR2 FQNEAQ (reference sequence). CDR3 sequence: CASSSDATNEKLFF. In DNA, the CDR3 is TGTGCCAGCAGCTCAGATGCAACTAATGAAAAACTGTTTTTT.

V usage is TRBV6-5 and J usage is TRBJ1-6; D is perhaps TRBD1 (5 bases). Trimming took 2 bases from V and 10 from J, leaving 15 bases between them. CDR1 and CDR2 from the germline V gene are MNHEY and SVGAGI. The CDR3 extends over 15 amino acids. The CDR3 here is CASSYGGAFGSPLHF. CDR3 sequence (DNA): TGTGCCAGCAGTTACGGTGGGGCCTTTGGCTCACCCCTCCACTTT.

This clone was observed a single time. The chain is built from TRBV11-2 and TRBJ2-5; D might be TRBD2 (5 bases). The germline V gene has CDR1 SGHAT and CDR2 FQNNGV. This CDR3 comprises 13 residues. The ends were cut back, 5 bases at V and 5 bases at J, with 12 bases in the middle. The CDR3 is CASSPEGSETQYF. The CDR3 coding sequence is TGTGCCAGCAGCCCCGAGGGTTCCGAGACCCAGTACTTC.

V gene TRBV19 combines with J gene TRBJ2-2, with TRBD2 matching 10 bases. V was pared by 4 bases and J by 4 bases, with 15 bases of the junction left unmatched. The CDR3 length is 19 residues. CDR1 and CDR2 from the germline V gene are LNHDA and SQIVND (reference sequence). CDR3 sequence (DNA): TGTGCCAGTAGTAGGGACAGGCGCCTAGCGGGGGCCTTCACCGGGGAGCTGTTTTTT. It specifies CASSRDRRLAGAFTGELFF.

J is TRBJ2-3 and V is TRBV7-3; 11 positions agree with TRBD2. The germline V gene has CDR1 SGHTA and CDR2 FQGTGA. The V and J ends lost 3 bases and 0 bases, in that order; junction bases with no gene match: 14. The CDR3 has 20 amino acids. CDR3 protein: CASSFPLFSSGGRSTDTQYF. In nucleotides, the CDR3 is TGTGCCAGCAGCTTCCCATTGTTTTCTAGCGGGGGGCGTAGCACAGATACGCAGTATTTT.

The chain employs TRBV4-2 and TRBJ2-6; D gene unclear. The length of the CDR3 is 19 residues. V lost 0 bases, J lost 0 bases, and 15 bases lay in between. The germline CDR1 and CDR2 sequences are LGHNA and YNFKEQ. CDR3 sequence reads: CASSQDGTSLFSGANVLTF. The CDR3 DNA follows: TGTGCCAGCAGCCAAGATGGAACATCGCTATTCTCTGGGGCCAACGTCCTGACTTTC.

For the CDR3, the DNA is TGTGCCAGCAGTTTATACCAGGGGGCGAACACTGAAGCTTTCTTT. It encodes CASSLYQGANTEAFF. V gene TRBV28 combines with J gene TRBJ1-1, with 8 nucleotides matching TRBD1. The V and J ends lost 1 base and 1 base, in that order; junction bases with no gene match: 2. The CDR3 is 15 amino acids. The germline gives CDR1 MDHEN, CDR2 SYDVKM.

The chain recombines TRBV4-1 with TRBJ1-1; D is undetermined. This CDR3 is 17 amino acids long. The germline V gene encodes CDR1 MGHRA and CDR2 YSYEKL. V lost 4 bases and J lost 2, with 20 bases in between. In nucleotides, the CDR3 is TGCGCCAGCAGCCCCTTTGGGAGTCGCACTTTAAACACTGAAGCTTTCTTT. As protein: CASSPFGSRTLNTEAFF.

V gene TRBV11-2 combines with J gene TRBJ2-2, with D perhaps TRBD1 or TRBD2 (5 bases each). This CDR3 comprises 16 residues. Trimming cost V 2 bases and J 6 bases, with 16 bases left between them. The germline V gene encodes CDR1 SGHAT and CDR2 FQNNGV. CDR3 loop: CASSLRWDPVPGELFF. DNA of the CDR3: TGTGCCAGCAGCTTAAGGTGGGACCCGGTCCCCGGGGAGCTGTTTTTT.

This sequence joins TRBV4-2 and TRBJ1-3; maybe TRBD1 (5 bases). The CDR3 sequence is 17 residues long. V was pared by 1 base and J by 0 bases, with 13 bases between. Germline V gene data show CDR1 as LGHNA and CDR2 as YNFKEQ. In nucleotides, the CDR3 is TGTGCCAGCAGCCAAGTCGGGGCAGAGACCTCTGGAAACACCATATATTTT. The encoded protein is CASSQVGAETSGNTIYF.

V is TRBV29-1 and J is TRBJ1-4; unclear D gene. The ends were cut back, 0 bases at V and 0 bases at J, with 11 bases in the middle. The CDR3 extends over 16 amino acids. The germline CDR1 and CDR2 sequences are SQVTM and ANQGSEA. The CDR3 bases are TGCAGCGTTGAAGAAGGTCATAGCACAACTAATGAAAAACTGTTTTTT. Protein: CSVEEGHSTTNEKLFF. The complete variable domain, with remaining parts taken from reference TRBV29-1 and TRBJ1-4, reads SAVISQKPSRDICQRGTSLTIQCQVDSQVTMMFWYRQQPGQSLTLIATANQGSEATYESGFVIDKFPISRPNLTFSTLTVSNMSPEDSSIYLCSVEEGHSTTNEKLFFGSGTQLSVL.

The chain joins TRBV4-1 to TRBJ1-2, with a tentative D call TRBD1 (6 bases). V was cut by 1 base and J by 4 bases, with 16 bases left in between. The CDR3 runs to 16 residues. Germline CDR1 is MGHRA and CDR2 is YSYEKL. For the CDR3, the DNA is TGCGCCAGCAGCCAAGGGGGCGTCGGGGGCAGCTATGGCTACACCTTC. This encodes CASSQGGVGGSYGYTF.

The V gene is TRBV7-9, the J gene TRBJ2-7, with 11 bases that match TRBD1. V was pared by 5 bases and J by 4 bases, with 10 bases of the junction left unmatched. Germline V gene lookup returns CDR1 SEHNR and CDR2 FQNEAQ (reference sequence). CDR3 length: 16 amino acids. CDR3 amino acids: CASSPGTGGTNYEQYF. CDR3 sequence (DNA): TGTGCCAGCAGCCCCGGGACAGGGGGAACGAATTACGAGCAGTACTTC.

The J gene is TRBJ1-1, the V gene TRBV29-1; TRBD1 is a possible D gene (6 bases). The ends were cut back, 7 bases at V and 1 base at J, with 13 bases in the middle. This CDR3 has 13 amino acids. Germline loops: CDR1 SQVTM, CDR2 ANQGSEA. The CDR3 DNA sequence: TGCAGCGGTGCCAGGGGCGCGAACACTGAAGCTTTCTTT. Amino acid sequence: CSGARGANTEAFF.

In this sample, this clone turned up a few times. CDR3 sequence (DNA): TGTGCCAGCAGTGACAGGGCGACCGGGGAGCTGTTTTTT. As protein: CASSDRATGELFF. The V and J genes are TRBV2 and TRBJ2-2; a possible D gene is TRBD1 (5 bases). V was cut by 3 bases and J by 5 bases, with 7 bases left in between. Germline V gene sequence: CDR1 SNHLY, CDR2 FYNNEI. This CDR3 is built from 13 residues.

This clone was seen a single time. The chain couples TRBV10-2 to TRBJ1-5; D remains unclear. CDR1 is WSHSY, CDR2 SAAADI, per germline. V lost 2 bases to trimming and J lost 5 bases, with 13 bases between them. The CDR3 has 15 amino acids. The DNA for the CDR3 is TGCGCCAGCAGTGAGGGTCATGCGCACTATCAGCCCCAGCATTTT. It codes for CASSEGHAHYQPQHF.

This chain joins TRBV15 and TRBJ2-1; D is unclear. CDR3 size: 12 residues. The germline V and J ends were trimmed by 3 bases and 4 bases, with 4 bases remaining between them. Germline V gene sequence: CDR1 LNHNV, CDR2 YYDKDF (reference sequence). This CDR3 reads CATSRLYNEQFF. The CDR3 DNA sequence: TGTGCCACCAGCAGGCTTTACAATGAGCAGTTCTTC.

The CDR3 reads CASRNRDGDEQYF. CDR3 DNA sequence: TGCGCCAGCAGGAACAGGGACGGTGACGAGCAGTACTTC. V usage is TRBV10-1 and J usage is TRBJ2-7; weak D call: TRBD1 (6 bases). Germline V lookup: CDR1 WNHNN, CDR2 SYGVQD (reference sequence). The length of the CDR3 is 13 residues. V lost 6 bases and J 5 bases, leaving 14 bases between the germline ends.

Details on this clone: The junction differs from germline at one of its ends, possibly a read error. This chain joins TRBV5-5 and TRBJ1-4, with 9 bases that match TRBD1. Germline V CDR1 and CDR2: SGHKS, YYEKEE (reference sequence). CDR3 length: 16 residues. In nucleotides, the CDR3 is TGTGCCAGCAGTTTGGACAGGGGATTTCTATCAGAGAAGCTGTTTTTT. Translation: CASSLDRGFLSEKLFF.

This chain joins TRBV6-5 and TRBJ1-2, with TRBD1 identical over 9 bases. The CDR3 spans 14 residues. Losses at the gene ends were 5 bases for V and 6 bases for J; bases not matched to a gene: 7. Germline CDR1 MNHEY, CDR2 SVGAGI. The DNA for the CDR3 is TGTGCCAGCAGTACCCCAAACAGGGGGCATGGCTACACCTTC. Translating it yields CASSTPNRGHGYTF.